A single sample gave rise to the 29 T cell receptor beta chains below, sequenced in a study of T cells in Graves' hyperthyroidism and ophthalmopathy. RNA transcripts provided the source from which TCR beta CDR3 regions were amplified. The HTBI primer set served for first-round RT-PCR of the TCR CDR3. TCRdb independently ran MiXCR on the multiplex PCR reads; one entry per CDR3 protein. The table includes around 300,000 distinct CDR3 sequences, over 20% detected once. Source material: blood. The receptor source for this set is a man aged 30 to 39 with Graves' ophthalmopathy.

This clonotype has only a few counts. The J gene is TRBJ1-2, the V gene TRBV12-5; D call uncertain. Germline V lookup: CDR1 LGHNT, CDR2 FRNRAP. This CDR3 region has 13 residues. V was pared by 9 bases and J by 2 bases, with 13 bases between. The CDR3 spells CASNAEPNYGYTF. In DNA, the CDR3 is TGTGCTAGCAATGCCGAGCCAAACTATGGCTACACCTTC.

This clonotype was observed at least ten times. This chain connects TRBV24-1 to TRBJ2-5, with unresolved D. V lost 5 bases to trimming and J lost 2 bases, with 8 bases between them. The CDR3 runs 13 residues. Per germline, CDR1 KGHDR and CDR2 SFDVKD. CDR3 amino acids: CATSGSPQETQYF. The CDR3 coding sequence is TGTGCCACCAGTGGTTCGCCTCAAGAGACCCAGTACTTC.

Many counts were recorded for this clonotype. The chain has TRBV7-3 and TRBJ1-1, with a tentative D call TRBD1 (5 bases). Germline lookup yields CDR1 SGHTA and CDR2 FQGTGA. This CDR3 comprises 15 residues. The V end lost 0 bases, the J end lost 3 bases, and 11 bases lay between the germline ends. The CDR3 loop reads CASSLTPLGDTEAFF. The CDR3 coding sequence is TGTGCCAGCAGCTTAACGCCGTTAGGGGACACTGAAGCTTTCTTT.

This rearrangement joins TRBV20-1 to TRBJ2-5, with 12 positions matching TRBD2. With V trimmed by 3 bases and J by 1 base, 9 bases remained unmatched. The CDR3 is 17 amino acids. Germline V gives CDR1 DFQATT, CDR2 SNEGSKA (reference sequence). Here the CDR3 DNA reads TGCAGTGCTAGCGGGACTAGCGGGTATTACAGCCAAGAGACCCAGTACTTC. It codes for CSASGTSGYYSQETQYF.

The V and J genes are TRBV10-1 and TRBJ2-1; D remains ambiguous. V lost 6 bases and J lost 8, with 14 bases in between. Germline V lookup: CDR1 WNHNN, CDR2 SYGVQD (reference sequence). This CDR3 has 13 residues. CDR3 bases: TGCGCCAGCAGCCCCGTAGGCCGGTATGAGCAGTTCTTC. Protein product: CASSPVGRYEQFF.

V is TRBV6-5 and J is TRBJ1-6; D might be TRBD1 (6 bases). Germline values: CDR1 MNHEY, CDR2 SVGAGI. Trimming stripped 2 bases from V and 9 bases from J, with 14 bases between. The CDR3 consists of 15 residues. The CDR3 DNA reads TGTGCCAGCAGTTACCTAACAGGGTTGGCTTCACCCCTCCACTTT. Its translation is CASSYLTGLASPLHF.

The V and J genes are TRBV12-5 and TRBJ2-1; a possible D gene is TRBD2 (6 bases). The germline gives CDR1 LGHNT, CDR2 FRNRAP. The CDR3 consists of 17 residues. V was pared by 4 bases and J by 1 base, with 17 bases between. DNA for the CDR3: TGTGCTAGTGGTTCCTCCCACGGGACTGGATCCTACAATGAGCAGTTCTTC. Its protein product is CASGSSHGTGSYNEQFF.

This chain joins TRBV7-3 and TRBJ2-1; the match to TRBD1 covers 9 bases. With 5 bases clipped from V and 5 bases from J, the junction kept 7 bases outside the gene matches. This CDR3 has 15 amino acids. In germline, CDR1 is SGHTA, CDR2 FQGTGA. CDR3 sequence reads: CASSLGQGRDNEQFF. CDR3 nucleotides: TGTGCCAGCAGCCTGGGACAGGGTCGGGACAATGAGCAGTTCTTC.

This clonotype has ten or more counts. The rearrangement links TRBV2 to TRBJ2-1, with D unresolved. V was shortened by 7 bases and J by 7 bases, with 8 bases between the two germline ends. The CDR3 is 11 amino acids. Germline CDR1 is SNHLY and CDR2 is FYNNEI. The CDR3 sequence is CASTKHNEQFF. CDR3 coding DNA: TGTGCCAGCACGAAACATAATGAGCAGTTCTTC. Based on the CDR3 plus reference TRBV2 and TRBJ2-1, the full variable domain is EPEVTQTPSHQVTQMGQEVILRCVPISNHLYFYWYRQILGQKVEFLVSFYNNEISEKSEIFDDQFSVERPDGSNFTLKIRSTKLEDSAMYFCASTKHNEQFFGPGTRLTVL.

This clonotype was observed a few times. This rearrangement joins TRBV20-1 to TRBJ1-6, with D possibly matching TRBD1 (6 bases). The length of the CDR3 is 13 residues. V dropped 4 bases and J dropped 7 bases, with 11 bases sitting between them. Looked up from germline, CDR1 is DFQATT and CDR2 is SNEGSKA (reference sequence). CDR3 nucleotide sequence: TGCAGTGCTACAGGGGATGGGAATTCACCCCTCCACTTT. It specifies CSATGDGNSPLHF.

This clonotype was observed a handful of times. This chain joins TRBV10-3 and TRBJ2-1; no definite D call. V was shortened by 2 bases and J by 4 bases, with 6 bases between the two germline ends. CDR3 length: 13 residues. Per the germline V gene, CDR1 is ENHRY and CDR2 is SYGVKD. CDR3 in amino acids: CAISEIKYNEQFF. For the CDR3, the DNA is TGTGCCATCAGTGAGATAAAGTACAATGAGCAGTTCTTC.

This chain joins TRBV6-2 or TRBV6-3 and TRBJ1-5; perhaps TRBD1 as D (6 bases). CDR3 length: 14 amino acids. CDR1 and CDR2 (germline): MNHEY, SVGEGT. Trimming pared 7 bases from V and 7 bases from J, leaving 17 bases between. The CDR3 nucleotides read TGTGCCAGCACCTTGTCAGGGGCGCGGCAGCCCCAGCATTTT. Amino acids: CASTLSGARQPQHF.

This clonotype showed up many times. The chain links TRBV11-2 to TRBJ2-7, with 8 bases aligning to TRBD1. Unmatched junction bases numbered 8, after V lost 7 bases and J lost 3 bases. The CDR3 consists of 14 residues. Per germline, CDR1 SGHAT and CDR2 FQNNGV. CDR3 sequence: CASNSGGRLYEQYF. The CDR3 DNA reads TGTGCCAGCAACTCAGGGGGCAGACTCTACGAGCAGTACTTC.

The genes are TRBV5-1 and TRBJ2-5; D gene ambiguous. The ends were cut back, 9 bases at V and 2 bases at J, with 17 bases in the middle. The CDR3 has 14 amino acids. Germline lookup yields CDR1 SGHRS and CDR2 YFSETQ. Here the CDR3 reads CATKSSEPQETQYF. CDR3 DNA: TGCGCCACCAAGTCGTCGGAACCGCAAGAGACCCAGTACTTC.

This clonotype has more than one count but fewer than ten. V is TRBV7-2 and J is TRBJ2-1, with 7 bases matching TRBD2. CDR3 length equals 18 residues. Germline loops: CDR1 SGHTA, CDR2 FQGNSA. J was trimmed by 5 bases and V by 4 bases; bases with no gene match: 17. The CDR3 loop is CASSSRGLWGLRNNEQFF. Written as DNA, the CDR3 is TGTGCCAGCAGCTCAAGGGGCTTGTGGGGACTACGCAACAATGAGCAGTTCTTC. Based on the CDR3 plus reference TRBV7-2 and TRBJ2-1, the full variable domain is GAGVSQSPSNKVTEKGKDVELRCDPISGHTALYWYRQSLGQGLEFLIYFQGNSAPDKSGLPSDRFSAERTGGSVSTLTIQRTQQEDSAVYLCASSSRGLWGLRNNEQFFGPGTRLTVL.

The chain recombines TRBV20-1 with TRBJ2-1; TRBD2 matches at 9 bases. V lost 3 bases to trimming and J lost 4 bases; unmatched junction nucleotides: 7. CDR1 and CDR2 from the germline V gene are DFQATT and SNEGSKA (reference sequence). The CDR3 totals 15 residues. The CDR3, as DNA: TGCAGTGCTAGTAGGCGGGAGGGGGTTTACAATGAGCAGTTCTTC. It codes for CSASRREGVYNEQFF.

This clonotype was picked up many times. The chain employs TRBV6-1 and TRBJ2-7; possible D gene TRBD1, 6 bases. In germline, CDR1 is MNHNS, CDR2 SASEGT. The CDR3 contains 17 residues. Trimming took 8 bases from V and 0 from J, leaving 23 bases between them. The CDR3 loop reads CASGFGQGIGISYEQYF. DNA for the CDR3: TGTGCCAGCGGTTTTGGCCAGGGGATCGGAATCTCCTACGAGCAGTACTTC.

V is TRBV27 and J is TRBJ1-6; possible D gene TRBD1, 5 bases. Trimming took 6 bases from V and 7 from J, leaving 16 bases between them. Germline CDR1 reads MNHEY; CDR2 reads SMNVEV (reference sequence). The CDR3 totals 15 residues. This chain's CDR3 is CASRPPGGWNSPLHF. In DNA form, the CDR3 reads TGTGCCAGCAGACCGCCCGGGGGGTGGAATTCACCCCTCCACTTT.

The gene calls are TRBV20-1 and TRBJ1-3; possible D gene TRBD1, 5 bases. CDR1 DFQATT and CDR2 SNEGSKA come from the germline V gene (reference sequence). The CDR3 spans 17 residues. V was trimmed by 0 bases and J by 0 bases, leaving 15 bases between them. DNA for the CDR3: TGCAGTGCTAGAGATGTGAGAGAAAGGGGCTCTGGAAACACCATATATTTT. Its protein is CSARDVRERGSGNTIYF.

This chain links TRBV28 with TRBJ1-1; no clear D. The CDR3 length is 13 residues. V lost 2 bases to trimming and J lost 5 bases, with 9 bases between them. The germline V gene has CDR1 MDHEN and CDR2 SYDVKM. This chain's CDR3 is CASSLRGRTEAFF. CDR3 bases: TGTGCCAGCAGTTTACGAGGGCGAACTGAAGCTTTCTTT.

This clonotype has ten or more counts. The chain uses TRBV30 and TRBJ1-1; D remains unclear. There are 15 residues in the CDR3. The germline V and J ends were trimmed by 1 base and 1 base, with 13 bases remaining between them. Germline V gene data show CDR1 as GTSNPN and CDR2 as SVGIG (reference sequence). This CDR3 is CAWSARRGWNTEAFF. DNA of the CDR3: TGTGCCTGGAGTGCCCGAAGAGGGTGGAACACTGAAGCTTTCTTT.

This clonotype was seen a single time. The rearrangement links TRBV6-9 to TRBJ1-6, with D hard to call. The CDR3 is made up of 13 amino acids. V lost 3 bases and J lost 6, with 6 bases in between. Germline-derived CDR1 and CDR2 are MNHGY and SVAAGI. This CDR3 reads CASSYDGNSPLHF. CDR3 sequence (DNA): TGTGCCAGCAGTTACGACGGTAATTCACCCCTCCACTTT.

This chain uses TRBV30 with TRBJ1-2, with 7 bases matching TRBD1. CDR3 length: 13 residues. V trimming: 3 bases; J trimming: 2 bases; junction bases outside the gene matches: 3. The germline gives CDR1 GTSNPN, CDR2 SVGIG (reference sequence). Here the CDR3 DNA reads TGTGCCTGGAGCGCGGGACAGAACTATGGCTACACCTTC. Its protein product is CAWSAGQNYGYTF. The whole variable domain, remainder taken from reference TRBV30 and TRBJ1-2, is SQTIHQWPATLVQPVGSPLSLECTVEGTSNPNLYWYRQAAGRGLQLLFYSVGIGQISSEVPQNLSASRPQDRQFILSSKKLLLSDSGFYLCAWSAGQNYGYTFGSGTRLTVV.

This clonotype showed up just a few times. The rearrangement joins TRBV5-1 to TRBJ2-2; 8 positions match TRBD2. CDR1 is SGHRS and CDR2 is YFSETQ in the germline V gene. The CDR3 is 19 residues long. J lost 0 bases, V lost 3 bases, and 13 bases had no gene match. The CDR3 here is CASSSKILTGGPNTGELFF. The CDR3 nucleotides read TGCGCCAGCAGCTCAAAGATTTTAACGGGAGGGCCGAACACCGGGGAGCTGTTTTTT.

In this sample, this clonotype turned up a few times. The chain joins TRBV12-3 or TRBV12-4 to TRBJ2-3; TRBD1 might be the D (6 bases). This CDR3 contains 13 residues. Trimming shortened V by 5 bases and J by 4 bases, and 10 bases separated the two germline ends. CDR3: CASSLRGADTQYF. The CDR3 DNA is TGTGCCAGCAGTCTCAGGGGTGCAGATACGCAGTATTTT.

The chain joins TRBV9 to TRBJ2-5; 7 bases match TRBD1. Unmatched junction bases numbered 6, after V lost 0 bases and J lost 4 bases. CDR1 and CDR2 from the germline V gene are SGDLS and YYNGEE. CDR3 length equals 15 residues. The CDR3 coding sequence is TGTGCCAGCAGCGTAGCAGTAGGGGGCGCAGAGACCCAGTACTTC. Translated: CASSVAVGGAETQYF.

This clonotype was found a few times. V usage is TRBV6-2 or TRBV6-3 and J usage is TRBJ1-2; D is uncertain. CDR1 and CDR2 (germline): MNHEY, SVGEGT. The CDR3 is 13 amino acids. V was trimmed by 5 bases and J by 4 bases, leaving 11 bases between them. CDR3 residues: CASSNGRSYGYTF. CDR3 in DNA: TGTGCCAGCAGTAACGGGAGGTCCTATGGCTACACCTTC.

At least ten counts were recorded for this clonotype. The chain joins TRBV7-3 to TRBJ2-3; 9 bases line up with TRBD2. Germline V lookup: CDR1 SGHTA, CDR2 FQGTGA. The CDR3 spans 17 residues. J gave up 5 bases and V 0 bases, and 9 bases lay outside the gene matches. The CDR3 sequence is CASSLTSAGGPKDTQYF. Written as DNA, the CDR3 is TGTGCCAGCAGCTTAACGTCGGCGGGAGGGCCGAAAGATACGCAGTATTTT.

The chain links TRBV20-1 to TRBJ2-1; 9 bases are a match to TRBD1. Germline values: CDR1 DFQATT, CDR2 SNEGSKA (reference sequence). This CDR3 has 15 amino acids. Germline trimming cut 3 bases from V and 2 bases from J; bases unmatched to any gene: 5. The CDR3 DNA reads TGCAGTGCTAGCCCGGACAGGGGCGCCTACAATGAGCAGTTCTTC. The encoded protein is CSASPDRGAYNEQFF.